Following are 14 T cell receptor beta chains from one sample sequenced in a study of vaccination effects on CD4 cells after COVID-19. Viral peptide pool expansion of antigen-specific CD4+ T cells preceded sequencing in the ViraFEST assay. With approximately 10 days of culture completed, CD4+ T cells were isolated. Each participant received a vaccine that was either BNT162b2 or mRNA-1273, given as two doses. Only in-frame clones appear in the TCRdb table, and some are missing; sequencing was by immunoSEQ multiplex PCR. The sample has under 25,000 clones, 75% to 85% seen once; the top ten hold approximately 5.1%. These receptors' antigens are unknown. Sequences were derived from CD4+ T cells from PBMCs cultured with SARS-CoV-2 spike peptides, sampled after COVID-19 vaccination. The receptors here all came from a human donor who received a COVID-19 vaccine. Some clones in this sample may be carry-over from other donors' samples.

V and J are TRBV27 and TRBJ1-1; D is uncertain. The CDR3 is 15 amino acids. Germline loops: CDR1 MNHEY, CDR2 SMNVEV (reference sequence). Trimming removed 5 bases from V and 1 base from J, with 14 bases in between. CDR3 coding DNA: TGTGCCAGCAGTCCGGGTGGGAGCGGGAACACTGAAGCTTTCTTT. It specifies CASSPGGSGNTEAFF.

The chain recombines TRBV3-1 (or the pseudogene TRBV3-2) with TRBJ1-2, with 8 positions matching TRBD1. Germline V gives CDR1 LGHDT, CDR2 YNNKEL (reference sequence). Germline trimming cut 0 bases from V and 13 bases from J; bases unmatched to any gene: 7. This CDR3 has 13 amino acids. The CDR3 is CASSQDKDREGTF. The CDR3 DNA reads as TGTGCCAGCAGCCAAGACAAGGACAGGGAGGGCACCTTC.

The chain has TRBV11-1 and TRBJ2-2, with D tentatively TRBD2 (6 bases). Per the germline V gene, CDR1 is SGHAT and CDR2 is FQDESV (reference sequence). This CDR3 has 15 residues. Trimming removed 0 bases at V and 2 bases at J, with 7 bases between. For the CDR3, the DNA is TGTGCCAGCAGCTTAGCCGGGGGTAACACCGGGGAGCTGTTTTTT. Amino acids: CASSLAGGNTGELFF. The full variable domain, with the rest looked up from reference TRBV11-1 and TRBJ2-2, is EAEVAQSPRYKITEKSQAVAFWCDPISGHATLYWYRQILGQGPELLVQFQDESVVDDSQLPKDRFSAERLKGVDSTLKIQPAELGDSAMYLCASSLAGGNTGELFFGEGSRLTVL.

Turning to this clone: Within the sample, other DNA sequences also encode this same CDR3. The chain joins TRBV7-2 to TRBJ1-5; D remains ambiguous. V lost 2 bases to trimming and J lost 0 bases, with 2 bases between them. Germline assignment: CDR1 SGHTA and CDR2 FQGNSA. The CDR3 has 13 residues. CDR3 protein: CASSLSSNQPQHF. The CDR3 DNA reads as TGTGCCAGCAGCTTATCTAGCAATCAGCCCCAGCATTTT.

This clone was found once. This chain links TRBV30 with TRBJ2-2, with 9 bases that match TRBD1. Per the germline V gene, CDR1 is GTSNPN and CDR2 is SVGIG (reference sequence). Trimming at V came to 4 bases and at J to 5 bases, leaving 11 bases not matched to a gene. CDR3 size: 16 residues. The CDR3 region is CAWIPPGQGFTGELFF. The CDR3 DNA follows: TGTGCCTGGATCCCTCCGGGACAGGGTTTTACCGGGGAGCTGTTTTTT. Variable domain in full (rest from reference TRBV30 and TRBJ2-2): SQTIHQWPATLVQPVGSPLSLECTVEGTSNPNLYWYRQAAGRGLQLLFYSVGIGQISSEVPQNLSASRPQDRQFILSSKKLLLSDSGFYLCAWIPPGQGFTGELFFGEGSRLTVL.

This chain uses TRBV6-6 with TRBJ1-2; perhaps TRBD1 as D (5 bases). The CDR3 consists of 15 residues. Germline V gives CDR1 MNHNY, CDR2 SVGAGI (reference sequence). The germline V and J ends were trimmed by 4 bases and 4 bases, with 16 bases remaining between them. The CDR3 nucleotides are TGTGCCAGCAGTTCCTTACGGGACCGAAGCTATGGCTACACCTTC. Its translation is CASSSLRDRSYGYTF.

The CDR3 DNA sequence: TGTGCCAACCGACAGTTTGGGGGCACCGGGGAGCTGTTTTTT. This encodes CANRQFGGTGELFF. The chain employs TRBV21-1 and TRBJ2-2. TRBV21-1 is given as a pseudogene. This CDR3 has 14 amino acids.

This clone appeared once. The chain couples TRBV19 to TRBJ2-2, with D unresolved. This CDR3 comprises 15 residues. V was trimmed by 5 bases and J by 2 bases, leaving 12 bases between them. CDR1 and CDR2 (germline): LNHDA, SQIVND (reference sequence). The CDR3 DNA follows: TGTGCCAGTAGTCCGCGGACGGGCAACACCGGGGAGCTGTTTTTT. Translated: CASSPRTGNTGELFF.

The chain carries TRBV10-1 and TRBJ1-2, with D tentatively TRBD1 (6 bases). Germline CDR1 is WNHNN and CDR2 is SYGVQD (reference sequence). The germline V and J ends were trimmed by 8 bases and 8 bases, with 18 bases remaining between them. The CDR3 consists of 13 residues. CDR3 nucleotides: TGCGCCAGCTCGCCGGACAGTCAGAGGGGCTACACCTTC. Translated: CASSPDSQRGYTF.

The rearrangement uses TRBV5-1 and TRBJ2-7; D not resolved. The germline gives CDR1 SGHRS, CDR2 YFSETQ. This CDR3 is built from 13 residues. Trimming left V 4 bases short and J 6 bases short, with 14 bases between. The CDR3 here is CASSLSMGFEQYV. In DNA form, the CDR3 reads TGCGCCAGCAGCCTCAGTATGGGCTTCGAGCAGTACGTC.

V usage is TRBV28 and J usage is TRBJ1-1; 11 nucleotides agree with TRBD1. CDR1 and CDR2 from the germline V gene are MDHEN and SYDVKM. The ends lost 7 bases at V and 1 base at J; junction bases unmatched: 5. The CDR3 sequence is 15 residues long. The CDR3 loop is CASTGQGAPNTEAFF. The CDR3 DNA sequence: TGTGCCAGCACCGGACAGGGGGCCCCGAACACTGAAGCTTTCTTT.

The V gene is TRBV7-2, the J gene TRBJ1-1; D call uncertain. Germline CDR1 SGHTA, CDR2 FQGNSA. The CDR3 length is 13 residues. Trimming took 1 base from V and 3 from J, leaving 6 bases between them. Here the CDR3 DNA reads TGTGCCAGCAGCTTAGTAAAGTACACTGAAGCTTTCTTT. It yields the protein CASSLVKYTEAFF. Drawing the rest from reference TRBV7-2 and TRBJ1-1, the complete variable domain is GAGVSQSPSNKVTEKGKDVELRCDPISGHTALYWYRQSLGQGLEFLIYFQGNSAPDKSGLPSDRFSAERTGGSVSTLTIQRTQQEDSAVYLCASSLVKYTEAFFGQGTRLTVV.

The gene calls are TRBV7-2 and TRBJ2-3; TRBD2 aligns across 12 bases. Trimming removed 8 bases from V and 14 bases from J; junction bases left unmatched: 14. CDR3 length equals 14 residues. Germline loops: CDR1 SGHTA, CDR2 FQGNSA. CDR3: CASGTKSSGGARYF. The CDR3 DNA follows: TGTGCCAGCGGCACGAAATCTAGCGGGGGGGCGAGGTATTTT.

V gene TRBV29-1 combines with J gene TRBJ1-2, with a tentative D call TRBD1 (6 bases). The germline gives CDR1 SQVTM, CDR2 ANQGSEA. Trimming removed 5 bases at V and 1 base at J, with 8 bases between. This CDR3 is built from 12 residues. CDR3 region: CSVRTDNYGYTF. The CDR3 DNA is TGCAGCGTTCGGACAGATAACTATGGCTACACCTTC.